The 18 T cell receptor beta chains given below trace back to one sample, sequenced in a study of OX40 agonist ivuxolimab in advanced cancers. Clones were read by immunoSEQ multiplex PCR, and TCRdb kept only the in-frame ones, dropping some. The sample holds about 46,000 clones, roughly 84% seen once. Here the sequenced sample was CD4+ or CD8+ T cells sorted from blood, taken in a trial of the OX40 agonist ivuxolimab. The receptors stem from an adult with an advanced solid tumor such as melanoma, head and neck, liver or kidney cancer.

In this sample, this clone turned up once. This rearrangement joins TRBV2 to TRBJ1-2, with 8 nucleotides matching TRBD1. This CDR3 has 14 amino acids. J gave up 6 bases and V 7 bases, and 10 bases lay outside the gene matches. In germline, CDR1 is SNHLY, CDR2 FYNNEI. DNA of the CDR3: TGTGCCAGCAAAAGCGCGGGACAGGACCATGGCTACACCTTC. It specifies CASKSAGQDHGYTF.

This chain connects TRBV2 to TRBJ2-2, with 10 bases identical to TRBD1. CDR1 is SNHLY, CDR2 FYNNEI, per germline. The CDR3 spans 15 residues. J lost 3 bases, V lost 6 bases, and 4 bases had no gene match. DNA for the CDR3: TGTGCCAGCAGAGACAGGGGGCTGGACACCGGGGAGCTGTTTTTT. This translates into CASRDRGLDTGELFF.

This clone has only a few counts. This rearrangement joins TRBV5-1 to TRBJ1-4; 9 bases fit TRBD1. The V gene end was trimmed by 5 bases and the J gene end by 8 bases; junction bases not matched to a gene: 7. The CDR3 length is 14 residues. Germline V gene data show CDR1 as SGHRS and CDR2 as YFSETQ. The chain's CDR3 is CASRLQGASEKLFF. The CDR3 nucleotides read TGCGCCAGCAGGTTACAGGGGGCTAGCGAAAAACTGTTTTTT. Drawing the rest from reference TRBV5-1 and TRBJ1-4, the complete variable domain is KAGVTQTPRYLIKTRGQQVTLSCSPISGHRSVSWYQQTPGQGLQFLFEYFSETQRNKGNFPGRFSGRQFSNSRSEMNVSTLELGDSALYLCASRLQGASEKLFFGSGTQLSVL.

As to this clone: At one of its ends the junction is not consistent with the germline gene, which may arise from a read error. The chain employs TRBV7-7 and TRBJ2-2, with D tentatively TRBD2 (5 bases). This CDR3 has 15 amino acids. The germline gives CDR1 SSHAT, CDR2 FNYEAQ (reference sequence). CDR3 sequence: CASSFSALNTGELFF. The CDR3 bases are TGTGCTAGCAGCTTTAGCGCCCTGAACACCGGGGAGCTGTTTTTT.

In its sample, this clone was seen a few times. This chain links TRBV30 with TRBJ1-4, with unresolved D. The V gene lost 2 bases and the J gene lost 7 bases, with 8 bases spanning the gap. There are 12 residues in the CDR3. Per the germline V gene, CDR1 is GTSNPN and CDR2 is SVGIG (reference sequence). CDR3 residues: CAWSFSGEKLFF. The CDR3 DNA is TGTGCCTGGAGTTTTTCCGGTGAAAAACTGTTTTTT.

The chain carries TRBV5-4 and TRBJ2-7; the match to TRBD1 covers 9 bases. The CDR3 length is 13 residues. Germline V lookup: CDR1 SGHNT, CDR2 YYREEE (reference sequence). V shed 4 bases, J shed 4 bases, and the junction held 3 bases outside the gene matches. Written as DNA, the CDR3 is TGTGCCAGCAGCAGGGACAGGGTATACGAGCAGTACTTC. This translates into CASSRDRVYEQYF. The entire variable domain, with the rest obtained from reference TRBV5-4 and TRBJ2-7, is as follows: ETGVTQSPTHLIKTRGQQVTLRCSSQSGHNTVSWYQQALGQGPQFIFQYYREEENGRGNFPPRFSGLQFPNYSSELNVNALELDDSALYLCASSRDRVYEQYFGPGTRLTVT.

In this sample, this clone turned up a few times. The chain carries TRBV10-3 and TRBJ2-7, with D possibly called TRBD1 or TRBD2 (5 bases each). The CDR3 is 15 amino acids. With 5 bases removed from V and 2 bases from J, the gap between germline ends came to 16 bases. Per germline, CDR1 ENHRY and CDR2 SYGVKD. The CDR3 nucleotides read TGTGCCATCAGTTTTGACTCGGGGCCCACCTACGAGCAGTACTTC. Amino acids: CAISFDSGPTYEQYF.

Remarks on this clone: Additional DNA sequences in this sample encode the identical CDR3. This CDR3 reads CASSGLTSMGQFF. As DNA, the CDR3 is TGTGCCAGCAGCGGGCTCACCAGCATGGGGCAGTTCTTC. The chain combines TRBV6-5 with TRBJ2-1; D remains ambiguous. This CDR3 is built from 13 residues. Germline V gene lookup returns CDR1 MNHEY and CDR2 SVGAGI. V was shortened by 6 bases and J by 12 bases, with 18 bases between the two germline ends.

This sequence joins TRBV19 and TRBJ1-1; no firm D call. CDR3 length: 14 residues. V was clipped by 7 bases and J by 10 bases, with 22 bases between them. CDR1 and CDR2 (germline): LNHDA, SQIVND (reference sequence). DNA of the CDR3: TGTGCCAGTAACACTATGGCGGGCCTATTGGGAGCTTTCTTT. Translated: CASNTMAGLLGAFF.

V and J are TRBV30 and TRBJ2-1, with a tentative D call TRBD1 (8 bases). The CDR3 contains 14 residues. The germline CDR1 and CDR2 sequences are GTSNPN and SVGIG (reference sequence). V was pared by 5 bases and J by 4 bases, with 15 bases between. CDR3: CAWVDRGGYNEQFF. The CDR3 nucleotides read TGTGCCTGGGTCGACAGGGGAGGGTACAATGAGCAGTTCTTC.

This clone was observed a single time. J is TRBJ2-3 and V is TRBV7-9, with D possibly matching TRBD2 (7 bases). This CDR3 region has 12 residues. Germline CDR1 reads SEHNR; CDR2 reads FQNEAQ (reference sequence). V was trimmed by 5 bases and J by 6 bases, leaving 9 bases between them. The CDR3 DNA follows: TGTGCCAGCAGCGGCGGGGGCGATACGCAGTATTTT. Its translation is CASSGGGDTQYF. The full variable domain, in which reference TRBV7-9 and TRBJ2-3 provide the parts outside the CDR3, is DTGVSQNPRHKITKRGQNVTFRCDPISEHNRLYWYRQTLGQGPEFLTYFQNEAQLEKSRLLSDRFSAERPKGSFSTLEIQRTEQGDSAMYLCASSGGGDTQYFGPGTRLTVL.

The V call is TRBV27, the J call TRBJ1-5; a weak D match, TRBD1 (5 bases). Germline V lookup: CDR1 MNHEY, CDR2 SMNVEV (reference sequence). Trimming removed 10 bases at V and 8 bases at J, with 18 bases between. The CDR3 has 13 amino acids. The CDR3: CATAGRAREPQHF. CDR3 nucleotide sequence: TGTGCCACCGCGGGGCGGGCTCGGGAGCCCCAGCATTTT.

This chain uses TRBV18 with TRBJ2-1, with 8 positions matching TRBD2. Germline V gene sequence: CDR1 KGHSH, CDR2 LQKENI. The V gene end was trimmed by 0 bases and the J gene end by 9 bases; junction bases not matched to a gene: 7. This CDR3 contains 15 residues. CDR3: CASSPPGGRSSEQFF. CDR3 nucleotides: TGTGCCAGCTCACCACCGGGCGGGAGGTCTAGTGAGCAGTTCTTC.

This rearrangement joins TRBV9 to TRBJ1-3; D is possibly TRBD1 (5 bases). Germline V CDR1 and CDR2: SGDLS, YYNGEE. V lost 1 base, J lost 2 bases, and 19 bases lay in between. The CDR3 loop spans 18 amino acids. This CDR3 is CASSVRGGVTDTGNTIYF. CDR3 DNA sequence: TGTGCCAGCAGCGTAAGAGGAGGGGTAACGGACACTGGAAACACCATATATTTT.

The J gene is TRBJ2-5, the V gene TRBV11-1, with TRBD2 identical over 10 bases. Germline V gene data show CDR1 as SGHAT and CDR2 as FQDESV (reference sequence). With 1 base clipped from V and 2 bases from J, the junction kept 7 bases outside the gene matches. CDR3 length: 17 residues. CDR3 amino acids: CASSLGLASGSQETQYF. CDR3 DNA sequence: TGTGCCAGCAGCTTAGGATTGGCTAGCGGGAGTCAAGAGACCCAGTACTTC.

The chain recombines TRBV5-4 with TRBJ2-5; 9 positions agree with TRBD1. The DNA end is more similar to TRBJ2-7, so the J call may be wrong. Germline V gene sequence: CDR1 SGHNT, CDR2 YYREEE (reference sequence). This CDR3 has 15 amino acids. This chain's CDR3 is CASRPDRGASYEQYF. The CDR3 DNA reads as TGTGCCAGCAGACCGGACAGGGGAGCCTCCTACGAGCAGTACTTC.

The chain couples TRBV2 to TRBJ2-2; D remains ambiguous. CDR1 SNHLY and CDR2 FYNNEI come from the germline V gene. The ends were cut back, 8 bases at V and 3 bases at J, with 13 bases in the middle. This CDR3 is 14 amino acids long. Here the CDR3 DNA reads TGTGCCAGCTTAAGGGCGGCCTACACCGGGGAGCTGTTTTTT. Protein: CASLRAAYTGELFF. The complete variable domain, with remaining parts taken from reference TRBV2 and TRBJ2-2, reads EPEVTQTPSHQVTQMGQEVILRCVPISNHLYFYWYRQILGQKVEFLVSFYNNEISEKSEIFDDQFSVERPDGSNFTLKIRSTKLEDSAMYFCASLRAAYTGELFFGEGSRLTVL.

The chain recombines TRBV6-5 with TRBJ2-2; perhaps TRBD1 as D (6 bases). CDR3 size: 14 residues. Germline-derived CDR1 and CDR2 are MNHEY and SVGAGI. V lost 6 bases and J 4 bases, leaving 12 bases between the germline ends. CDR3 residues: CASSTAQGTGELFF. The CDR3 DNA follows: TGTGCCAGCAGCACAGCACAGGGCACCGGGGAGCTGTTTTTT.